This TCR beta chain is drawn from a study of patients and donors after allogeneic stem cell transplantation. TCRdb re-called the RT-PCR reads through MiXCR, storing one row per CDR3 protein. The table lists under 170,000 distinct CDR3 sequences, about 36% of them singletons. Per germline, CDR1 DFQATT and CDR2 SNEGSKA (reference sequence). The CDR3 is 17 residues long. The J segment lost 3 bases and the V segment lost 3 bases, leaving 12 bases of the junction unmatched. The gene calls are TRBV20-1 and TRBJ2-7; the match to TRBD2 covers 12 bases. The TCR was taken from a human donor who was either an allogeneic HSCT recipient or a stem cell or donor lymphocyte infusion donor (not recorded which). It is not recorded whose cells these are; they may come from a transplant donor. Sequenced: blood, either unsorted or a sorted T cell fraction (not recorded which). The CDR3 protein is CSASRTSGDLSRYEQYF. The CDR3 bases are TGCAGTGCTAGTAGGACTAGCGGGGACCTCAGTCGCTACGAGCAGTACTTC.